The rows below give T cell receptor beta chains drawn from one sample of a study of Graves' ophthalmopathy and Graves' hyperthyroidism. TCRdb passed the multiplex PCR reads through MiXCR, listing each CDR3 protein once. In the table there are around 600,000 distinct CDR3 sequences, over 40% of which are singletons. Sequencing was performed on peripheral blood. These receptors originate from an adult man with Graves' ophthalmopathy. CDR3s include the opening cysteine and the closing phenylalanine or tryptophan. A D gene is named only where the DNA matches it firmly. The listing skips clone size in some rows; elsewhere it reads once, few, many or a size class.

cdr3_aa: CASSQGTGADNSPLHF
cdr3_nt: TGTGCCAGCAGCCAAGGCACAGGGGCTGATAATTCACCCCTCCACTTT
d_call: TRBD1
clone_size: .
j_call: TRBJ1-6
v_call: TRBV4-2

cdr3_aa: CATSRQGISPLHF
cdr3_nt: TGTGCCACCAGCAGACAGGGGATTTCACCCCTCCACTTT
d_call: .
clone_size: many
j_call: TRBJ1-6
v_call: TRBV15

cdr3_aa: CASREAGELFF
cdr3_nt: TGTGCCAGCCGGGAGGCCGGGGAGCTGTTTTTT
d_call: TRBD2
clone_size: many
j_call: TRBJ2-2
v_call: TRBV2

cdr3_aa: CATSDFPASGSYNEQFF
cdr3_nt: TGTGCCACCAGTGATTTCCCTGCTAGCGGGAGTTACAATGAGCAGTTCTTC
d_call: TRBD2
clone_size: once
j_call: TRBJ2-1
v_call: TRBV24-1

cdr3_aa: CASSLDRWNEQYF
cdr3_nt: TGCGCCAGCAGCTTAGACAGATGGAATGAGCAGTACTTC
d_call: .
clone_size: .
j_call: TRBJ2-7
v_call: TRBV5-1

cdr3_aa: CASRRQGRGEQYF
cdr3_nt: TGTGCCAGCAGGAGACAGGGTCGAGGCGAGCAGTACTTC
d_call: TRBD1
clone_size: .
j_call: TRBJ2-7
v_call: TRBV2

cdr3_aa: CASNWGYTEAFF
cdr3_nt: TGTGCCAGCAATTGGGGCTACACTGAAGCTTTCTTT
d_call: .
clone_size: many
j_call: TRBJ1-1
v_call: TRBV2

cdr3_aa: CSATQGVQDYEQYF
cdr3_nt: TGCAGTGCTACCCAGGGGGTCCAGGATTACGAGCAGTACTTC
d_call: TRBD1
clone_size: .
j_call: TRBJ2-7
v_call: TRBV20-1

cdr3_aa: CASSQGYSGYTF
cdr3_nt: TGTGCCAGCAGCCAAGGTTACAGTGGCTACACCTTC
d_call: .
clone_size: .
j_call: TRBJ1-2
v_call: TRBV3-1

cdr3_aa: CASRILSLYGYTF
cdr3_nt: TGTGCCAGCAGGATATTATCGCTCTATGGCTACACCTTC
d_call: .
clone_size: many
j_call: TRBJ1-2
v_call: TRBV6-6

cdr3_aa: CASSLKGLLNEKLFF
cdr3_nt: TGTGCCAGTAGTCTTAAAGGCCTGTTGAATGAAAAACTGTTTTTT
d_call: .
clone_size: many
j_call: TRBJ1-4
v_call: TRBV19

cdr3_aa: CASSAEGRWNQPQHF
cdr3_nt: TGTGCCAGCAGTGCCGAGGGTCGTTGGAATCAGCCCCAGCATTTT
d_call: .
clone_size: many
j_call: TRBJ1-5
v_call: TRBV6-5

cdr3_aa: CASSYRRGAQRQDSYNSPLHF
cdr3_nt: TGTGCCAGCAGTTACCGTCGGGGGGCCCAGAGACAGGACTCCTATAATTCACCCCTCCACTTT
d_call: .
clone_size: .
j_call: TRBJ1-6
v_call: TRBV10-3

cdr3_aa: CASQGQPYNSPLHF
cdr3_nt: TGTGCCAGCCAGGGACAGCCCTATAATTCACCCCTCCACTTT
d_call: TRBD1
clone_size: many
j_call: TRBJ1-6
v_call: TRBV2

cdr3_aa: CASRSTRNQPQHF
cdr3_nt: TGTGCCAGCAGGTCCACTAGGAATCAGCCCCAGCATTTT
d_call: .
clone_size: many
j_call: TRBJ1-5
v_call: TRBV7-8

cdr3_aa: CASSGQGAPGQYF
cdr3_nt: TGTGCCAGCAGTGGACAGGGGGCGCCTGGGCAGTACTTC
d_call: TRBD1
clone_size: many
j_call: TRBJ2-7
v_call: TRBV2

cdr3_aa: CASSPRGGAHTGELFF
cdr3_nt: TGTGCCAGCAGCCCGCGGGGAGGGGCGCACACCGGGGAGCTGTTTTTT
d_call: TRBD2
clone_size: .
j_call: TRBJ2-2
v_call: TRBV9

cdr3_aa: CASRYRVPGANVLTF
cdr3_nt: TGTGCCAGCAGATATAGGGTACCTGGGGCCAACGTCCTGACTTTC
d_call: .
clone_size: many
j_call: TRBJ2-6
v_call: TRBV13

cdr3_aa: CASSPLGSNTGELFF
cdr3_nt: TGTGCCAGCAGCCCACTAGGGTCGAACACCGGGGAGCTGTTTTTT
d_call: .
clone_size: many
j_call: TRBJ2-2
v_call: TRBV7-3

cdr3_aa: CASSEGVRAGELFF
cdr3_nt: TGTGCCAGCAGTGAAGGAGTACGGGCCGGGGAGCTGTTTTTT
d_call: .
clone_size: many
j_call: TRBJ2-2
v_call: TRBV2

cdr3_aa: CASSFHDSNYGYTF
cdr3_nt: TGTGCCAGCAGCTTCCACGACAGTAACTATGGCTACACCTTC
d_call: .
clone_size: .
j_call: TRBJ1-2
v_call: TRBV7-2

cdr3_aa: CASSVTGTSGYEQYF
cdr3_nt: TGTGCCAGCAGCGTCACCGGGACTAGCGGATACGAGCAGTACTTC
d_call: TRBD2
clone_size: many
j_call: TRBJ2-7
v_call: TRBV11-2

cdr3_aa: CASSPTGANYEQYF
cdr3_nt: TGTGCCAGCAGCCCCACGGGGGCGAACTACGAGCAGTACTTC
d_call: .
clone_size: few
j_call: TRBJ2-7
v_call: TRBV19

cdr3_aa: CASSGSYYGYTF
cdr3_nt: TGTGCCAGCAGTGGCAGCTATTATGGCTACACCTTC
d_call: .
clone_size: .
j_call: TRBJ1-2
v_call: TRBV27

cdr3_aa: CSAPGTGTAEQYF
cdr3_nt: TGCAGTGCCCCCGGGACAGGGACCGCCGAGCAGTACTTC
d_call: TRBD1
clone_size: .
j_call: TRBJ2-7
v_call: TRBV20-1

cdr3_aa: CASSQVVEINYGYTF
cdr3_nt: TGTGCCAGCAGCCAAGTGGTTGAGATAAACTATGGCTACACCTTC
d_call: .
clone_size: many
j_call: TRBJ1-2
v_call: TRBV4-2

cdr3_aa: CSVGLAGNVETQYF
cdr3_nt: TGCAGCGTTGGACTAGCGGGAAACGTGGAGACCCAGTACTTC
d_call: TRBD2
clone_size: once
j_call: TRBJ2-5
v_call: TRBV29-1

cdr3_aa: CASSLDRISSYEQYF
cdr3_nt: TGTGCCAGCAGCTTGGACAGGATTAGCTCCTACGAGCAGTACTTC
d_call: TRBD1
clone_size: many
j_call: TRBJ2-7
v_call: TRBV11-2

cdr3_aa: CASSPPGPTLNTEAFF
cdr3_nt: TGCGCCAGCAGCCCACCGGGCCCCACGCTGAACACTGAAGCTTTCTTT
d_call: .
clone_size: .
j_call: TRBJ1-1
v_call: TRBV7-8

cdr3_aa: CASSEGVYGYTF
cdr3_nt: TGTGCCAGCAGTGAAGGTGTCTATGGCTACACCTTC
d_call: .
clone_size: many
j_call: TRBJ1-2
v_call: TRBV10-2

cdr3_aa: CASSPREIGTGHTEAFF
cdr3_nt: TGTGCCAGCAGTCCGCGTGAGATAGGGACAGGGCATACTGAAGCTTTCTTT
d_call: TRBD1
clone_size: .
j_call: TRBJ1-1
v_call: TRBV12-3/TRBV12-4

cdr3_aa: CASNVGTGVYEQYF
cdr3_nt: TGCGCCAGCAACGTCGGGACAGGGGTTTACGAGCAGTACTTC
d_call: TRBD1
clone_size: many
j_call: TRBJ2-7
v_call: TRBV5-1

cdr3_aa: CASSYDLRSSYEQYF
cdr3_nt: TGTGCCAGCAGTTACGATCTCCGAAGCTCCTACGAGCAGTACTTC
d_call: .
clone_size: many
j_call: TRBJ2-7
v_call: TRBV6-5

cdr3_aa: CARQGVQPQHF
cdr3_nt: TGTGCTCGGCAGGGCGTTCAGCCCCAGCATTTT
d_call: .
clone_size: .
j_call: TRBJ1-5
v_call: TRBV10-3

cdr3_aa: CASRGTGGNEQFF
cdr3_nt: TGTGCCAGCAGAGGGACAGGGGGCAATGAGCAGTTCTTC
d_call: TRBD1
clone_size: .
j_call: TRBJ2-1
v_call: TRBV2

cdr3_aa: CASSLTTGDKLFF
cdr3_nt: TGTGCCAGCAGCCTGACGACAGGGGACAAACTGTTTTTT
d_call: TRBD1
clone_size: .
j_call: TRBJ1-4
v_call: TRBV5-5

cdr3_aa: CASSQPGQGSPLHF
cdr3_nt: TGTGCCAGCAGCCAACCGGGACAGGGGTCACCCCTCCACTTT
d_call: TRBD1
clone_size: .
j_call: TRBJ1-6
v_call: TRBV25-1

cdr3_aa: CASSQEWQIYDTGELFF
cdr3_nt: TGTGCCAGCAGCCAAGAGTGGCAAATTTACGACACCGGGGAGCTGTTTTTT
d_call: .
clone_size: .
j_call: TRBJ2-2
v_call: TRBV4-2

cdr3_aa: CASSSDRGRGEKLFF
cdr3_nt: TGTGCCAGCAGCTCGGACAGGGGGCGAGGGGAAAAACTGTTTTTT
d_call: TRBD1
clone_size: .
j_call: TRBJ1-4
v_call: TRBV7-9

cdr3_aa: CATRDSGANVLTF
cdr3_nt: TGTGCCACCAGGGACTCGGGGGCGAACGTCCTGACTTTC
d_call: .
clone_size: few
j_call: TRBJ2-6
v_call: TRBV24-1

cdr3_aa: CAISEISGANVLTF
cdr3_nt: TGTGCCATCAGTGAGATCTCTGGGGCCAACGTCCTGACTTTC
d_call: .
clone_size: .
j_call: TRBJ2-6
v_call: TRBV10-3

cdr3_aa: CANSSRGQETQYF
cdr3_nt: TGTGCCAACAGCTCTCGGGGACAAGAGACCCAGTACTTC
d_call: .
clone_size: .
j_call: TRBJ2-5
v_call: TRBV7-9

cdr3_aa: CASTPDWRGDYGYTF
cdr3_nt: TGTGCCAGCACTCCAGATTGGAGGGGTGACTATGGCTACACCTTC
d_call: .
clone_size: once
j_call: TRBJ1-2
v_call: TRBV2

cdr3_aa: CATSRASGGRAEETQYF
cdr3_nt: TGTGCCACCAGCAGAGCGAGTGGCGGGAGGGCCGAGGAGACCCAGTACTTC
d_call: TRBD2
clone_size: many
j_call: TRBJ2-5
v_call: TRBV15

cdr3_aa: CASRYSGGANVLTF
cdr3_nt: TGTGCCAGCAGATATTCGGGAGGGGCCAACGTCCTGACTTTC
d_call: .
clone_size: many
j_call: TRBJ2-6
v_call: TRBV12-3/TRBV12-4

cdr3_aa: CAISELLSGQGNTGELFF
cdr3_nt: TGTGCCATCAGTGAGTTGCTTTCGGGACAGGGGAACACCGGGGAGCTGTTTTTT
d_call: TRBD1
clone_size: many
j_call: TRBJ2-2
v_call: TRBV10-3

cdr3_aa: CASSWGLAGESGELFF
cdr3_nt: TGTGCCAGCAGCTGGGGACTAGCGGGGGAGTCCGGGGAGCTGTTTTTT
d_call: TRBD2
clone_size: few
j_call: TRBJ2-2
v_call: TRBV5-1

cdr3_aa: CSARAWTGSASPLHF
cdr3_nt: TGCAGTGCTAGAGCTTGGACAGGGTCGGCTTCACCCCTCCACTTT
d_call: TRBD1
clone_size: .
j_call: TRBJ1-6
v_call: TRBV20-1

cdr3_aa: CASRSGFGYTF
cdr3_nt: TGTGCCAGCAGATCGGGGTTTGGCTACACCTTC
d_call: .
clone_size: many
j_call: TRBJ1-2
v_call: TRBV27

cdr3_aa: CSARRAGAIEAFF
cdr3_nt: TGCAGTGCTAGAAGGGCAGGGGCTATTGAAGCTTTCTTT
d_call: .
clone_size: .
j_call: TRBJ1-1
v_call: TRBV20-1

cdr3_aa: CAISATAQETQYF
cdr3_nt: TGTGCCATCAGTGCGACAGCCCAAGAGACCCAGTACTTC
d_call: .
clone_size: .
j_call: TRBJ2-5
v_call: TRBV10-3

cdr3_aa: CSVEGDPTNYGYTF
cdr3_nt: TGCAGCGTCGAGGGGGATCCCACTAACTATGGCTACACCTTC
d_call: .
clone_size: .
j_call: TRBJ1-2
v_call: TRBV29-1

cdr3_aa: CASSLARSGQPQYF
cdr3_nt: TGTGCCAGCAGCTTAGCCAGGAGTGGTCAGCCCCAGTACTTC
d_call: .
clone_size: .
j_call: TRBJ2-5
v_call: TRBV11-2

cdr3_aa: CASTSGTGGVQDTIYF
cdr3_nt: TGCGCCAGCACCTCAGGGACAGGGGGAGTCCAAGACACCATATATTTT
d_call: TRBD1
clone_size: once
j_call: TRBJ1-3
v_call: TRBV10-2

cdr3_aa: CASSEGLAGWETQYF
cdr3_nt: TGTGCCAGCAGTGAAGGACTAGCGGGGTGGGAGACCCAGTACTTC
d_call: TRBD2
clone_size: many
j_call: TRBJ2-5
v_call: TRBV25-1

cdr3_aa: CSKVTGDEKLFF
cdr3_nt: TGCAGCAAAGTCACCGGGGATGAAAAACTGTTTTTT
d_call: .
clone_size: .
j_call: TRBJ1-4
v_call: TRBV29-1

cdr3_aa: CASSYSREVNSPLHF
cdr3_nt: TGTGCCAGCAGTTACTCCCGGGAAGTAAATTCACCCCTCCACTTT
d_call: .
clone_size: .
j_call: TRBJ1-6
v_call: TRBV6-5

cdr3_aa: CASSSTSTETQYF
cdr3_nt: TGTGCCAGCAGCTCTACTAGTACAGAGACCCAGTACTTC
d_call: .
clone_size: few
j_call: TRBJ2-5
v_call: TRBV5-5

cdr3_aa: CSSTGQETQYF
cdr3_nt: TGCAGCTCAACAGGGCAAGAGACCCAGTACTTC
d_call: .
clone_size: .
j_call: TRBJ2-5
v_call: TRBV29-1